This T cell receptor (beta chain) was sequenced during a study of beta chain features in type 1 diabetes. The overall study: Sorted cells, 107,917,701 in number, were examined across all samples.

Trimming removed 1 base at V and 14 bases at J, with 12 bases between. The CDR3 is 12 amino acids. The V gene's germline CDR1 is SEHNR and CDR2 FQNEAQ (reference sequence). Reverse transcription of all isolated RNA meant that expressed TCRB transcripts were sequenced. Method: immunoSEQ multiplex PCR; TCRdb's copy keeps in-frame clones and lacks some. The sample contains 390,000 or so clones, roughly 14% of which appear only once. This clone appeared a few times. The TCR was taken from a man aged 25-45 years in good health. The sample taken for sequencing was naive CD4+ T cells from blood. The chain is built from TRBV7-9 and TRBJ2-1; D not resolved. CDR3 residues: CASSLGIMAEFF. CDR3 nucleotide sequence: TGTGCCAGCAGCTTAGGGATTATGGCGGAGTTCTTC.